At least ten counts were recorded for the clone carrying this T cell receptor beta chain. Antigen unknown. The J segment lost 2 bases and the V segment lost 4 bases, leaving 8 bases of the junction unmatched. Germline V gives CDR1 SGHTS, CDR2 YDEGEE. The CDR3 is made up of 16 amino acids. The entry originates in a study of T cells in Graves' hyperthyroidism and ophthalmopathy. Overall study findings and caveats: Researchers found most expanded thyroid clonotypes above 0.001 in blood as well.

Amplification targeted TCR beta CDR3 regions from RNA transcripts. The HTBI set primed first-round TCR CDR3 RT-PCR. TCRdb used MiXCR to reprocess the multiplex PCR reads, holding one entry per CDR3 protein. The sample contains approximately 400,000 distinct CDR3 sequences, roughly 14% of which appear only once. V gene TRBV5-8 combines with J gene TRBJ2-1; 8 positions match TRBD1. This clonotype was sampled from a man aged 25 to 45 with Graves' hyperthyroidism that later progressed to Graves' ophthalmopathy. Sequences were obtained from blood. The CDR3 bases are TGTGCCAGCAGCCCGGAAGGCAGGGGGCCCTACAATGAGCAGTTCTTC. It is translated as CASSPEGRGPYNEQFF. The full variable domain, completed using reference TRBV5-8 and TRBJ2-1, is EAGVTQSPTHLIKTRGQQATLRCSPISGHTSVYWYQQALGLGLQFLLWYDEGEERNRGNFPPRFSGRQFPNYSSELNVNALELEDSALYLCASSPEGRGPYNEQFFGPGTRLTVL.